Below, 27 T cell receptor beta chains from the same sample are listed, as sequenced in a study of shared clonotypes between healthy human individuals. Libraries were prepared by immunoSEQ multiplex PCR; TCRdb keeps only in-frame clonotypes and omits some of them. Found here are nearly 750,000 clones, approximately 77% of them singletons; the top ten hold roughly 1.8%. The sequenced sample was memory CD4+ T cells sorted from blood. Subset meaning: CD45RA-negative fraction. Every receptor here comes from a woman younger than 45 in good health.

CDR3 loop: CASIISSRDTEAFF. DNA for the CDR3: TGTGCCAGCATTATCTCGTCACGGGACACTGAAGCTTTCTTT. The chain combines TRBV6-5 with TRBJ1-1; no clear D. CDR3 size: 14 residues. Germline loops: CDR1 MNHEY, CDR2 SVGAGI. V shed 7 bases and J shed 3 bases, with 15 bases lying between them.

Concerning this clone: Other DNA sequences in the sample encode the same CDR3. The V gene is TRBV20-1, the J gene TRBJ2-7, with no clear D. The CDR3 runs to 10 residues. The V end lost 2 bases, the J end lost 1 base, and 0 bases lay between the germline ends. Germline loops: CDR1 DFQATT, CDR2 SNEGSKA (reference sequence). The CDR3 loop is CSARSYEQYF. For the CDR3, the DNA is TGCAGTGCTAGATCCTACGAGCAGTACTTC.

This chain uses TRBV5-1 with TRBJ1-2; 7 bases are a match to TRBD1. The germline gives CDR1 SGHRS, CDR2 YFSETQ. The V and J ends lost 4 bases and 4 bases, in that order; junction bases with no gene match: 13. This CDR3 is built from 16 residues. CDR3 region: CASSIDPGQSFYGYTF. The CDR3 DNA reads TGCGCCAGCAGCATCGACCCGGGACAGAGTTTCTATGGCTACACCTTC.

The count of this clone is one. This chain joins TRBV27 and TRBJ2-2; tentatively, D is TRBD1 or TRBD2 (7 bases each). There are 16 residues in the CDR3. From germline, CDR1 is MNHEY and CDR2 SMNVEV (reference sequence). Trimming left V 3 bases short and J 0 bases short, with 11 bases between. CDR3 sequence reads: CASSLGGTANTGELFF. CDR3 coding DNA: TGTGCCAGCAGTTTGGGAGGGACAGCGAACACCGGGGAGCTGTTTTTT.

The chain has TRBV4-1 and TRBJ1-4; 8 nucleotides align to TRBD1. Germline trimming cut 4 bases from V and 8 bases from J; bases unmatched to any gene: 6. The germline gives CDR1 MGHRA, CDR2 YSYEKL. This CDR3 has 14 residues. The CDR3 sequence: CASSLGQGTEKLFF. DNA for the CDR3: TGCGCCAGCAGCCTCGGACAGGGTACGGAAAAACTGTTTTTT.

The rearrangement uses TRBV7-9 and TRBJ1-1; D might be TRBD1 (5 bases). This CDR3 has 14 amino acids. Trimming took 2 bases from V and 4 from J, leaving 11 bases between them. CDR1 is SEHNR, CDR2 FQNEAQ, per germline (reference sequence). The CDR3: CASSLMGEGTEAFF. CDR3 in DNA: TGTGCCAGCAGCTTAATGGGGGAAGGCACTGAAGCTTTCTTT.

V usage is TRBV7-3 and J usage is TRBJ2-3; 7 positions match TRBD2. This CDR3 contains 15 residues. Germline V gene data show CDR1 as SGHTA and CDR2 as FQGTGA. The ends lost 5 bases at V and 4 bases at J; junction bases unmatched: 9. In DNA, the CDR3 is TGTGCCAGCAGCCTCACCGGGACTATGGCAGATACGCAGTATTTT. Translating gives CASSLTGTMADTQYF.

The V gene is TRBV5-1, the J gene TRBJ1-1; 7 positions agree with TRBD1. The CDR3 sequence is 15 residues long. V was pared by 0 bases and J by 2 bases, with 4 bases of the junction left unmatched. Germline CDR1 reads SGHRS; CDR2 reads YFSETQ. CDR3 residues: CASSLEGQPNTEAFF. The CDR3 DNA follows: TGCGCCAGCAGCTTGGAGGGACAGCCAAACACTGAAGCTTTCTTT.

The V gene is TRBV5-4, the J gene TRBJ2-1; 9 bases fit TRBD1. The germline V gene has CDR1 SGHNT and CDR2 YYREEE (reference sequence). J gave up 1 base and V 5 bases, and 7 bases lay outside the gene matches. The length of the CDR3 is 16 residues. The CDR3 here is CASRYSGTGSYNEQFF. The CDR3, as DNA: TGTGCCAGCAGATACTCCGGGACAGGGTCCTACAATGAGCAGTTCTTC.

This chain connects TRBV28 to TRBJ1-5, with D possibly TRBD1 on 5 matching bases. The CDR3 spans 14 residues. Germline assignment: CDR1 MDHEN and CDR2 SYDVKM. The V end was cut by 9 bases, the J end by 5 bases, with 17 bases between. For the CDR3, the DNA is TGTGCCAGGTCCCAGGGTCCGGGTGATCAGCCCCAGCATTTT. As protein: CARSQGPGDQPQHF. Full variable domain (rest looked up from reference TRBV28 and TRBJ1-5): DVKVTQSSRYLVKRTGEKVFLECVQDMDHENMFWYRQDPGLGLRLIYFSYDVKMKEKGDIPEGYSVSREKKERFSLILESASTNQTSMYLCARSQGPGDQPQHFGDGTRLSIL.

The chain joins TRBV27 to TRBJ2-1, with 13 bases lining up with TRBD2. This CDR3 is built from 19 residues. CDR1 is MNHEY, CDR2 SMNVEV, per germline (reference sequence). The ends lost 5 bases at V and 1 base at J; junction bases unmatched: 11. This CDR3 reads CASSPRTSGRELSYNEQFF. The CDR3 DNA follows: TGTGCCAGCAGTCCACGGACTAGCGGGAGAGAACTGTCCTACAATGAGCAGTTCTTC.

The V call is TRBV19, the J call TRBJ2-1; D is ambiguous. Germline V lookup: CDR1 LNHDA, CDR2 SQIVND (reference sequence). The V end was cut by 3 bases, the J end by 6 bases, with 3 bases between. CDR3 length: 11 residues. In DNA form, the CDR3 reads TGTGCCAGTAGTATCACCAATGAGCAGTTCTTC. Amino acids: CASSITNEQFF.

The chain has TRBV28 and TRBJ2-1, with a possible D match to TRBD1 (6 bases). Germline CDR1 MDHEN, CDR2 SYDVKM. V was cut by 5 bases and J by 4 bases, with 15 bases left in between. The CDR3 runs 15 residues. CDR3 nucleotides: TGTGCCAGCAGTATCGCCGGGACACGATACAATGAGCAGTTCTTC. Its translation: CASSIAGTRYNEQFF.

The chain combines TRBV5-5 with TRBJ1-1, with D hard to call. The CDR3 is 15 residues long. V lost 4 bases and J 5 bases, leaving 18 bases between the germline ends. Germline V lookup: CDR1 SGHKS, CDR2 YYEKEE (reference sequence). CDR3 sequence (DNA): TGTGCCAGCAGCCCCTACTACGGGAAAGGGACTGAAGCTTTCTTT. Protein product: CASSPYYGKGTEAFF. Full variable domain (outside the CDR3, taken from reference TRBV5-5 and TRBJ1-1): DAGVTQSPTHLIKTRGQQVTLRCSPISGHKSVSWYQQVLGQGPQFIFQYYEKEERGRGNFPDRFSARQFPNYSSELNVNALLLGDSALYLCASSPYYGKGTEAFFGQGTRLTVV.

This clone was found many times. This sequence joins TRBV6-6 and TRBJ2-1; D might be TRBD1 or TRBD2, each matching 5 bases. This CDR3 comprises 13 residues. Germline V gene sequence: CDR1 MNHNY, CDR2 SVGAGI (reference sequence). Trimming shortened V by 7 bases and J by 4 bases, and 11 bases separated the two germline ends. This CDR3 is CASIAQGYNEQFF. The CDR3 region has the DNA TGTGCCAGCATAGCGCAGGGATACAATGAGCAGTTCTTC.

This chain connects TRBV6-1 to TRBJ2-7; 12 nucleotides line up with TRBD1. The V segment lost 4 bases and the J segment 7 bases; nucleotides outside the gene matches: 8. The CDR3 covers 15 residues. Germline-derived CDR1 and CDR2 are MNHNS and SASEGT. The CDR3 nucleotides read TGTGCCAGCAGTGTAACCGGGACAGGGGGCGCGGAGCAGTACTTC. Translation gives CASSVTGTGGAEQYF.

DNA for the CDR3: TGCAGCGTTGCGCCACGGGACAGGGCGGTCGAGCAGTACTTC. This encodes CSVAPRDRAVEQYF. This rearrangement joins TRBV29-1 to TRBJ2-7; the match to TRBD1 covers 9 bases. V gave up 4 bases and J gave up 6 bases; unmatched junction bases: 10. Germline CDR1 SQVTM, CDR2 ANQGSEA. The CDR3 runs 14 residues.

In its sample, this clone was seen once. This sequence joins TRBV27 and TRBJ1-4; a weak D match, TRBD1 (5 bases). Germline-derived CDR1 and CDR2 are MNHEY and SMNVEV (reference sequence). V was clipped by 6 bases and J by 8 bases, with 13 bases between them. There are 13 residues in the CDR3. CDR3: CASRRGATEKLFF. In DNA form, the CDR3 reads TGTGCCAGCAGAAGAGGGGCCACCGAAAAACTGTTTTTT.

A single count supports this clone. The gene calls are TRBV28 and TRBJ2-1, with D unresolved. Germline values: CDR1 MDHEN, CDR2 SYDVKM. The CDR3 is made up of 17 amino acids. V was cut by 6 bases and J by 0 bases, with 18 bases left in between. The CDR3, as DNA: TGTGCCAGCAGCAAGGCTTTAGAGGTTGACTCCTACAATGAGCAGTTCTTC. Translation gives CASSKALEVDSYNEQFF. Using reference TRBV28 and TRBJ2-1 for the parts outside the CDR3, the full variable domain is DVKVTQSSRYLVKRTGEKVFLECVQDMDHENMFWYRQDPGLGLRLIYFSYDVKMKEKGDIPEGYSVSREKKERFSLILESASTNQTSMYLCASSKALEVDSYNEQFFGPGTRLTVL.

V usage is TRBV14 and J usage is TRBJ2-1; 14 bases line up with TRBD2. The CDR3 totals 16 residues. The J segment lost 9 bases and the V segment lost 4 bases, leaving 8 bases of the junction unmatched. Germline CDR1 SGHDN, CDR2 FVKESK. CDR3 region: CASSLQPGLAGVEQFF. CDR3 DNA: TGTGCCAGCAGCCTCCAACCGGGACTAGCGGGAGTTGAGCAGTTCTTC.

This clone was counted between two and nine times. The gene calls are TRBV2 and TRBJ2-5; unclear D gene. The CDR3 has 13 residues. Trimming left V 7 bases short and J 1 base short, with 10 bases between. Germline loops: CDR1 SNHLY, CDR2 FYNNEI. The CDR3: CASNRAPQETQYF. The CDR3 DNA reads TGTGCCAGCAACCGGGCCCCCCAAGAGACCCAGTACTTC.

The chain links TRBV2 to TRBJ2-1, with 10 nucleotides matching TRBD2. Germline V CDR1 and CDR2: SNHLY, FYNNEI. The trim removed 7 bases at V and 3 bases at J, leaving 6 bases unmatched. The CDR3 length is 15 residues. The CDR3 sequence is CASTEREGNYNEQFF. Written as DNA, the CDR3 is TGTGCCAGCACCGAGCGGGAGGGTAACTACAATGAGCAGTTCTTC.

This clone was found many times. This sequence joins TRBV10-3 and TRBJ2-1, with 11 bases fitting TRBD1. This CDR3 spans 13 amino acids. V gave up 6 bases and J gave up 6 bases; unmatched junction bases: 1. The germline V gene has CDR1 ENHRY and CDR2 SYGVKD. DNA of the CDR3: TGTGCCATCAGGGGGACAGGGGGCAATGAGCAGTTCTTC. This encodes CAIRGTGGNEQFF.

This clone was counted a few times. The CDR3 bases are TGTGCCAGCAGCTGGACTCGGGCGGTTCACGAGCAGTACTTC. Amino acids: CASSWTRAVHEQYF. This rearrangement joins TRBV11-2 to TRBJ2-7, with D possibly TRBD2 on 5 matching bases. Germline-derived CDR1 and CDR2 are SGHAT and FQNNGV. This CDR3 is built from 14 residues. Between the trimmed V and J ends, which lost 4 bases and 5 bases, there was a span of 15 bases.

CDR3 nucleotide sequence: TGTGCCAGCAGCGTAGCGGGAGCCCTCCCCTACGAGCAGTACTTC. Translation: CASSVAGALPYEQYF. The chain is built from TRBV28 and TRBJ2-7; 9 bases agree with TRBD2. Unmatched junction bases numbered 8, after V lost 6 bases and J lost 2 bases. Germline lookup yields CDR1 MDHEN and CDR2 SYDVKM. The CDR3 has 15 residues.

The chain links TRBV28 to TRBJ2-7, with D unresolved. The CDR3 is made up of 15 amino acids. CDR1 is MDHEN and CDR2 is SYDVKM in the germline V gene. The V end lost 3 bases, the J end lost 1 base, and 13 bases lay between the germline ends. CDR3: CASSFRRRISYEQYF. The CDR3 DNA reads TGTGCCAGCAGTTTTCGGCGACGGATATCCTACGAGCAGTACTTC.

This chain joins TRBV5-1 and TRBJ2-1; TRBD2 agrees at 8 bases. In germline, CDR1 is SGHRS, CDR2 YFSETQ. With V trimmed by 4 bases and J by 7 bases, 10 bases remained unmatched. CDR3 size: 15 residues. The CDR3 DNA is TGCGCCAGCAGCCCATCGCCGGGAGGGCTGAATGAGCAGTTCTTC. Amino acids: CASSPSPGGLNEQFF.